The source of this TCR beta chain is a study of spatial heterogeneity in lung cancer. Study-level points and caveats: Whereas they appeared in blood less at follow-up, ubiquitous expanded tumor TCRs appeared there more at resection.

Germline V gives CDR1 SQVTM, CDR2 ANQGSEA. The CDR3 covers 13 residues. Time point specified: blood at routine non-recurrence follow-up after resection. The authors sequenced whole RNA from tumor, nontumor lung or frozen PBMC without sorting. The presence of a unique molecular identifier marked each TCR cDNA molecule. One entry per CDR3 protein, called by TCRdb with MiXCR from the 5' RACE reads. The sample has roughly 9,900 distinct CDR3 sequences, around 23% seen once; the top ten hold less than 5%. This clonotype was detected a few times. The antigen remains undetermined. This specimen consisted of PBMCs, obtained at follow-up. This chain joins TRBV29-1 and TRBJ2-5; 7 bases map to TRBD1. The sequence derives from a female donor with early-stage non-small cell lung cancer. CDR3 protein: CSHEGASQETQYF. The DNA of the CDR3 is TGCAGTCATGAGGGGGCTTCGCAAGAGACCCAGTACTTC.